What follows are 22 T cell receptor beta chains derived from one specimen sequenced in a study of cytomegalovirus exposure and HLA in healthy donors. The primer mix had 60 Vbeta and 13 Jbeta primers. The repertoire was sequenced with immunoSEQ multiplex PCR; TCRdb's copy has only in-frame clones and lacks some. The sample has approximately 150,000 clones, 70% to 85% seen once; the top ten hold around 1.9%. Material for sequencing was PBMCs. These receptors all come from a man between 35 and 55 years old in good health and CMV-seronegative.

This clone showed up just once. The genes are TRBV30 and TRBJ2-5; D unresolved. The CDR3 length is 13 residues. The germline CDR1 and CDR2 sequences are GTSNPN and SVGIG (reference sequence). With 1 base removed from V and 2 bases from J, the gap between germline ends came to 8 bases. The CDR3 protein is CAWSAPGQETQYF. As DNA, the CDR3 is TGTGCCTGGAGTGCCCCCGGTCAAGAGACCCAGTACTTC.

This clone was observed a single time. The CDR3 nucleotides are TGTGCCAGCAGCACCGTAGCGGTCCAAGAGACCCAGTACTTC. Translated: CASSTVAVQETQYF. The chain carries TRBV5-6 and TRBJ2-5; possibly TRBD2 for D (6 bases). Germline V gene sequence: CDR1 SGHDT, CDR2 YYEEEE. The CDR3 totals 14 residues. With 4 bases removed from V and 1 base from J, the gap between germline ends came to 11 bases.

The chain has TRBV12-2 and TRBJ2-5; the table's D call TRBD2 went unverified against the DNA. TRBV12-2 is a known pseudogene. The length of the CDR3 is 20 residues. The CDR3 here is CASRFLLAGGCRFFQETQYF. Written as DNA, the CDR3 is TGTGCAAGTCGCTTTTTACTAGCGGGAGGGTGCCGATTTTTCCAAGAGACCCAGTACTTC.

V gene TRBV10-3 combines with J gene TRBJ1-4; D remains ambiguous. V was shortened by 5 bases and J by 7 bases, with 11 bases between the two germline ends. The germline gives CDR1 ENHRY, CDR2 SYGVKD. The CDR3 has 13 amino acids. CDR3 sequence (DNA): TGTGCCATCAGTCCGCAGGAGGGTGAAAAACTGTTTTTT. Its translation is CAISPQEGEKLFF.

The chain is built from TRBV5-1 and TRBJ2-5, with TRBD2 matching over 12 bases. V gave up 4 bases and J gave up 3 bases; unmatched junction bases: 4. CDR3 length: 15 residues. The V gene's germline CDR1 is SGHRS and CDR2 YFSETQ. The CDR3, as DNA: TGCGCCAGCAGCCTTCGGACTAGCGGGGAAGAGACCCAGTACTTC. It yields the protein CASSLRTSGEETQYF. The full variable domain, rest sourced from reference TRBV5-1 and TRBJ2-5, is KAGVTQTPRYLIKTRGQQVTLSCSPISGHRSVSWYQQTPGQGLQFLFEYFSETQRNKGNFPGRFSGRQFSNSRSEMNVSTLELGDSALYLCASSLRTSGEETQYFGPGTRLLVL.

As regards this clone: One end of the junction is discordant with germline, which a read error may explain. V is TRBV25-1 and J is TRBJ2-6, with a weak D call TRBD1 (5 bases). This CDR3 has 14 residues. Germline V CDR1 and CDR2: MGHDK, SYGVNS. The CDR3 coding sequence is TGTGCCAGCATCAGAGTTCTCAGGGCCAACGGCCTGACTTTC. It translates to CASIRVLRANGLTF.

V is TRBV6-6 and J is TRBJ2-5, with D perhaps matching TRBD2 (6 bases). Judging by the DNA end, TRBJ2-7 fits better; the J call may be wrong. Germline-derived CDR1 and CDR2 are MNHNY and SVGAGI (reference sequence). CDR3 length equals 14 residues. The chain's CDR3 is CASSLTSRSYEQYF. The CDR3 nucleotides are TGTGCCAGCAGTTTAACTAGCCGATCCTACGAGCAGTACTTC.

The chain employs TRBV4-1 and TRBJ2-7, with D possibly being TRBD1 (6 bases). CDR3 length: 14 residues. Trimming stripped 5 bases from V and 2 bases from J, with 13 bases between. From germline, CDR1 is MGHRA and CDR2 YSYEKL. The CDR3 DNA is TGCGCCAGCAGCGCTACGGGACATCCCTACGAGCAGTACTTC. Translation gives CASSATGHPYEQYF.

The rearrangement joins TRBV6-6 to TRBJ2-3; unclear D gene. The V gene lost 0 bases and the J gene lost 1 base, with 11 bases spanning the gap. Germline V gene sequence: CDR1 MNHNY, CDR2 SVGAGI (reference sequence). This CDR3 spans 16 amino acids. The CDR3: CASSYSSQRGTDTQYF. As DNA, the CDR3 is TGTGCCAGCAGTTACTCGTCCCAAAGAGGCACAGATACGCAGTATTTT.

This clone appeared a single time. Other DNA sequences in this specimen translate into the identical CDR3. The rearrangement uses TRBV5-1 and TRBJ2-3; 10 nucleotides match TRBD1. Trimming took 0 bases from V and 2 from J; bases not matched to a gene: 0. Germline loops: CDR1 SGHRS, CDR2 YFSETQ. The CDR3 is 15 residues long. The CDR3 sequence is CASSLGQGATDTQYF. In DNA form, the CDR3 reads TGCGCCAGCAGCTTGGGACAGGGGGCCACAGATACGCAGTATTTT.

This clone appeared once. The chain uses TRBV28 and TRBJ2-2; a possible D gene is TRBD1 (5 bases). Trimming took 6 bases from V and 4 from J, leaving 18 bases between them. This CDR3 contains 16 residues. The V gene's germline CDR1 is MDHEN and CDR2 SYDVKM. Here the CDR3 reads CASSPQGQPSTGELFF. For the CDR3, the DNA is TGTGCCAGCAGCCCCCAGGGTCAGCCCAGCACCGGGGAGCTGTTTTTT.

V is TRBV7-2 and J is TRBJ2-1; 9 bases are a match to TRBD1. With V trimmed by 3 bases and J by 8 bases, 11 bases remained unmatched. CDR1 is SGHTA, CDR2 FQGNSA, per germline. The CDR3 has 16 amino acids. CDR3 sequence: CASSLAGTGSPHEQFF. CDR3 bases: TGTGCCAGCAGCTTGGCCGGGACAGGGTCCCCCCATGAGCAGTTCTTC.

The chain combines TRBV5-1 with TRBJ2-7, with D possibly matching TRBD1 (5 bases). This CDR3 region has 17 residues. Germline V gene data show CDR1 as SGHRS and CDR2 as YFSETQ. Trimming took 4 bases from V and 2 from J, leaving 22 bases between them. The CDR3 DNA is TGCGCCAGCAGCCCAGGGATGAACCCTTTGCTGACCTACGAGCAGTACTTC. Protein product: CASSPGMNPLLTYEQYF.

CDR3 sequence (DNA): TGTGCCAGTAGTATCTCCAGGGATTCCTATGGCTACACCTTC. Translating gives CASSISRDSYGYTF. V is TRBV19 and J is TRBJ1-2; weak D call: TRBD1 (5 bases). The CDR3 contains 14 residues. CDR1 is LNHDA, CDR2 SQIVND, per germline (reference sequence). V shed 3 bases and J shed 4 bases, with 12 bases lying between them.

The genes are TRBV14 and TRBJ2-7; TRBD2 might be the D (5 bases). Germline lookup yields CDR1 SGHDN and CDR2 FVKESK. This CDR3 is built from 15 residues. V lost 6 bases, J lost 0 bases, and 15 bases lay in between. CDR3 sequence reads: CASRLSGLTSYEQYF. CDR3 coding DNA: TGTGCCAGCAGACTAAGCGGACTGACCTCCTACGAGCAGTACTTC.

The chain couples TRBV5-4 to TRBJ2-2; 7 nucleotides match TRBD2. Germline assignment: CDR1 SGHNT and CDR2 YYREEE (reference sequence). The V gene end was trimmed by 4 bases and the J gene end by 5 bases; junction bases not matched to a gene: 11. The CDR3 loop spans 16 amino acids. The DNA for the CDR3 is TGTGCCAGCAGCCAGCCGGGACTAAGGGGAACCGGGGAGCTGTTTTTT. Its translation is CASSQPGLRGTGELFF.

The gene calls are TRBV28 and TRBJ1-2, with 7 bases that match TRBD1. The CDR3 has 16 residues. Looked up from germline, CDR1 is MDHEN and CDR2 is SYDVKM. V lost 7 bases and J lost 3; bases outside the gene matches: 14. The CDR3 reads CASTDTPHRGYYGYTF. In DNA form, the CDR3 reads TGTGCCAGCACCGATACGCCACACAGGGGATACTATGGCTACACCTTC.

V usage is TRBV6-5 and J usage is TRBJ1-5; TRBD1 matches 7 bases. Looked up from germline, CDR1 is MNHEY and CDR2 is SVGAGI. J lost 3 bases, V lost 4 bases, and 9 bases had no gene match. CDR3 length: 16 residues. The CDR3 sequence is CASSSSTGRPNQPQHF. The DNA of the CDR3 is TGTGCCAGCAGTTCATCGACAGGGCGTCCCAATCAGCCCCAGCATTTT.

The J gene is TRBJ2-5, the V gene TRBV7-2; D is unresolved. Matching the DNA end better, TRBJ2-7 makes the J call doubtful. Germline CDR1 SGHTA, CDR2 FQGNSA. This CDR3 is 14 amino acids long. This CDR3 is CASSLELVVYEQYF. The CDR3 coding sequence is TGTGCCAGCAGCTTAGAGCTGGTCGTTTACGAGCAGTACTTC.

The V gene is TRBV6-5, the J gene TRBJ2-3, with D unresolved. This CDR3 has 14 amino acids. V was cut by 0 bases and J by 1 base, with 5 bases left in between. CDR1 MNHEY and CDR2 SVGAGI come from the germline V gene. CDR3 protein: CASSYSGGTDTQYF. CDR3 nucleotide sequence: TGTGCCAGCAGTTACTCCGGAGGCACAGATACGCAGTATTTT.

V and J are TRBV27 and TRBJ2-7; 8 bases map to TRBD2. Germline assignment: CDR1 MNHEY and CDR2 SMNVEV (reference sequence). The CDR3 is 17 residues long. After removal of 3 bases from V and 0 bases from J, the junction contained 10 bases not matched to a gene. The CDR3 is CASSFSGVAGSSYEQYF. The CDR3 DNA is TGTGCCAGCAGTTTCTCCGGAGTAGCGGGAAGCTCCTACGAGCAGTACTTC.

The CDR3 DNA sequence: TGTGCCAGCAGTCCCTTATGGGGCCGCCAGGGCCAAGAGACCCAGTACTTC. This gives the protein CASSPLWGRQGQETQYF. The chain recombines TRBV28 with TRBJ2-5, with a possible D match to TRBD1 (5 bases). In germline, CDR1 is MDHEN, CDR2 SYDVKM. Trimming pared 5 bases from V and 1 base from J, leaving 20 bases between. The CDR3 is 17 amino acids.